Each of the 27 T cell receptor beta chains below was sequenced from the same sample in a study of T-cell memory formation after mild COVID-19. TCRdb itself ran the 5' RACE reads through MiXCR, one entry per CDR3 protein. Found here are under 450,000 distinct CDR3 sequences, more than 20% of them singletons; the top ten hold 21%. What was sequenced was PBMCs or a T cell subset sorted from them (not recorded which). These receptors came from a man between 18 and 35 years old who had mild COVID-19 (a few samples of this study predate the infection). Cell type and time point are not known.

The rearrangement links TRBV6-1 to TRBJ2-7, with a tentative D call TRBD1 (6 bases). V was cut by 3 bases and J by 1 base, with 13 bases left in between. Germline CDR1 and CDR2: MNHNS and SASEGT. This CDR3 contains 15 residues. The CDR3 here is CASSEGPGASYEQYF. CDR3 nucleotides: TGTGCCAGCAGTGAGGGGCCAGGGGCTTCCTACGAGCAGTACTTC.

The chain combines TRBV3-1 with TRBJ2-1; D is possibly TRBD1 (6 bases). The V gene lost 10 bases and the J gene lost 15 bases, with 19 bases spanning the gap. CDR3 size: 11 residues. In germline, CDR1 is LGHDT, CDR2 YNNKEL (reference sequence). This chain's CDR3 is CANSYSTGWFF. In DNA, the CDR3 is TGTGCCAACTCCTATTCGACAGGATGGTTCTTC.

The J gene is TRBJ1-1, the V gene TRBV7-8; the D is unclear. There are 14 residues in the CDR3. In germline, CDR1 is SGHVS, CDR2 FQNEAQ. Between the trimmed V and J ends, which lost 0 bases and 3 bases, there was a span of 8 bases. The CDR3 region is CASSLAGGYTEAFF. For the CDR3, the DNA is TGTGCCAGCAGCTTAGCAGGAGGTTACACTGAAGCTTTCTTT.

This chain links TRBV5-1 with TRBJ1-1, with TRBD1 as a possible D gene (6 bases). Trimming stripped 3 bases from V and 0 bases from J, with 15 bases between. From germline, CDR1 is SGHRS and CDR2 YFSETQ. This CDR3 is built from 16 residues. The CDR3 DNA sequence: TGCGCCAGCAGCTCAGGGGTGACGGAACTGAACACTGAAGCTTTCTTT. Encoded protein: CASSSGVTELNTEAFF.

The chain is built from TRBV6-5 and TRBJ1-1; no definite D call. Trimming took off 0 bases at V and 9 bases at J, with 11 bases between the two ends. The length of the CDR3 is 13 residues. The germline CDR1 and CDR2 sequences are MNHEY and SVGAGI. The CDR3 DNA reads TGTGCCAGCAGTTACTCGGACCTTACCCAAGCTTTCTTT. Translating gives CASSYSDLTQAFF.

There are a few counts of this clonotype. The rearrangement links TRBV7-9 to TRBJ2-5; D not certain. Germline V lookup: CDR1 SEHNR, CDR2 FQNEAQ (reference sequence). V was cut by 5 bases and J by 1 base, with 8 bases left in between. CDR3 length equals 13 residues. The CDR3 nucleotides read TGTGCCAGCAGCCGATCTCTCCAAGAGACCCAGTACTTC. Amino acid sequence: CASSRSLQETQYF.

V gene TRBV23-1 combines with J gene TRBJ1-5; no clear D gene. TRBV23-1 falls under the ORF class, with uncertain function. V dropped 0 bases and J dropped 0 bases, with 15 bases sitting between them. The CDR3 is made up of 18 amino acids. This chain's CDR3 is CASSQSTDDRRSNQPQHF. CDR3 nucleotides: TGCGCCAGCAGTCAATCCACGGATGATAGACGTAGCAATCAGCCCCAGCATTTT.

J is TRBJ2-5 and V is TRBV6-2 or TRBV6-3; 9 positions match TRBD2. Germline V CDR1 and CDR2: MNHEY, SVGEGT. The junction had 12 bases not matched to a gene; V was cut back by 6 bases and J by 4 bases. The CDR3 is made up of 16 amino acids. CDR3 bases: TGTGCCAGCAGCCCCCGAGCGGGGGGTGAGGGAGAGACCCAGTACTTC. Amino acid sequence: CASSPRAGGEGETQYF.

This clonotype was seen a handful of times. The J gene is TRBJ2-2, the V gene TRBV12-3 or TRBV12-4; TRBD1 matches 9 bases. V was pared by 6 bases and J by 3 bases, with 2 bases of the junction left unmatched. This CDR3 spans 14 amino acids. CDR3 amino acids: CASRTGGYTGELFF. In DNA, the CDR3 is TGTGCCAGCAGAACAGGGGGCTACACCGGGGAGCTGTTTTTT.

The chain is built from TRBV4-1 and TRBJ2-5, with TRBD2 matching 9 bases. Germline CDR1 is MGHRA and CDR2 is YSYEKL. The trim removed 1 base at V and 2 bases at J, leaving 8 bases unmatched. The CDR3 sequence is 17 residues long. The CDR3 protein is CASSQGRGLAGQETQYF. In DNA form, the CDR3 reads TGCGCCAGCAGCCAAGGCCGGGGTCTAGCGGGGCAAGAGACCCAGTACTTC.

This clonotype has a handful of counts. CDR3 sequence: CASSLGLESYEQYV. Written as DNA, the CDR3 is TGCGCCAGCAGCCTTGGACTAGAGAGCTACGAGCAGTACGTC. The chain carries TRBV4-3 and TRBJ2-7; 7 positions agree with TRBD2. There are 14 residues in the CDR3. Germline V CDR1 and CDR2: LGHNA, YSLEER. V lost 4 bases to trimming and J lost 3 bases; unmatched junction nucleotides: 6.

V usage is TRBV7-2 and J usage is TRBJ1-2, with 8 bases fitting TRBD1. Trimming removed 4 bases from V and 2 bases from J; junction bases left unmatched: 6. The CDR3 runs to 15 residues. CDR1 is SGHTA and CDR2 is FQGNSA in the germline V gene. The CDR3 reads CASSYSTGENYGYTF. CDR3 in DNA: TGTGCCAGCAGCTACTCGACAGGGGAGAACTATGGCTACACCTTC.

This sequence joins TRBV10-3 and TRBJ2-7; D remains ambiguous. V lost 4 bases to trimming and J lost 0 bases, with 7 bases between them. Germline assignment: CDR1 ENHRY and CDR2 SYGVKD. The CDR3 sequence is 13 residues long. Here the CDR3 reads CAISVQDSYEQYV. The CDR3 DNA reads TGTGCCATCAGTGTGCAGGACTCCTACGAGCAGTACGTC.

This clonotype occurred a few times. The chain couples TRBV2 to TRBJ2-7; D might be TRBD1 or TRBD2, each matching 5 bases. The V end lost 9 bases, the J end lost 3 bases, and 15 bases lay between the germline ends. The germline V gene has CDR1 SNHLY and CDR2 FYNNEI. CDR3 length equals 13 residues. This CDR3 is CASFRDVFYEQYF. CDR3 nucleotides: TGTGCCAGTTTCCGGGACGTGTTCTACGAGCAGTACTTC.

The chain recombines TRBV7-6 with TRBJ2-2; no definite D call. Trimming cost V 7 bases and J 2 bases, with 14 bases left between them. The germline V gene has CDR1 SGHVS and CDR2 FNYEAQ. This CDR3 region has 15 residues. CDR3 protein: CASIKEQHNTGELFF. CDR3 in DNA: TGTGCCAGCATCAAAGAGCAGCACAACACCGGGGAGCTGTTTTTT.

This clonotype was counted between two and nine times. The chain uses TRBV12-3 or TRBV12-4 and TRBJ1-5; no firm D call. Trimming shortened V by 8 bases and J by 6 bases, and 8 bases separated the two germline ends. The CDR3 runs 11 residues. CDR3 nucleotides: TGTGCCAGCGGGGTGGGTCAGCCCCAGCATTTT. As protein: CASGVGQPQHF.

CDR3 in DNA: TGCGCCAGCAGCTCCCGGACGGGGCGGGGAGAGACCCAGTACTTC. It specifies CASSSRTGRGETQYF. The chain combines TRBV5-1 with TRBJ2-5, with D perhaps matching TRBD2 (6 bases). Germline V gene data show CDR1 as SGHRS and CDR2 as YFSETQ. CDR3 length equals 15 residues. Deletions cut 3 bases from V and 4 bases from J, with 16 bases between.

J is TRBJ2-3 and V is TRBV7-9, with 11 bases lining up with TRBD2. Germline trimming cut 3 bases from V and 6 bases from J; bases unmatched to any gene: 5. The CDR3 runs 15 residues. The germline V gene has CDR1 SEHNR and CDR2 FQNEAQ (reference sequence). The CDR3 coding sequence is TGTGCCAGCAGCTTCTGGACTAGCGGGTCGGATACGCAGTATTTT. Encoded protein: CASSFWTSGSDTQYF.

This clonotype turned up a few times. This chain uses TRBV11-2 with TRBJ2-3, with D unclear. V dropped 7 bases and J dropped 9 bases, with 14 bases sitting between them. This CDR3 has 12 amino acids. Germline CDR1 is SGHAT and CDR2 is FQNNGV. Here the CDR3 DNA reads TGTGCCAGCACGGCCCGGGCCGGAACGCAGTATTTT. It encodes CASTARAGTQYF.

J is TRBJ2-5 and V is TRBV28; 11 positions match TRBD2. The V and J ends lost 6 bases and 5 bases, in that order; junction bases with no gene match: 8. This CDR3 contains 15 residues. The V gene's germline CDR1 is MDHEN and CDR2 SYDVKM. CDR3: CASRGTSGNWETQYF. CDR3 sequence (DNA): TGTGCCAGCAGGGGGACTAGCGGTAATTGGGAGACCCAGTACTTC.

J is TRBJ1-2 and V is TRBV29-1; 11 bases fit TRBD1. Germline CDR1 SQVTM, CDR2 ANQGSEA. The CDR3 sequence is 12 residues long. V was pared by 7 bases and J by 6 bases, with 4 bases of the junction left unmatched. Here the CDR3 DNA reads TGCAGCGCCCGGACAGGGGGCGATGGCTACACCTTC. This codes for CSARTGGDGYTF.

This clonotype was detected ten times or more. The V gene is TRBV7-2, the J gene TRBJ2-3, with D hard to call. The CDR3 sequence is 13 residues long. CDR1 is SGHTA and CDR2 is FQGNSA in the germline V gene. Trimming took 5 bases from V and 6 from J, leaving 12 bases between them. The CDR3 coding sequence is TGTGCCAGCAGCCCCGGAACCGGGGATACGCAGTATTTT. Protein product: CASSPGTGDTQYF.

This clonotype has more than one count but fewer than ten. The chain joins TRBV11-3 to TRBJ2-7; D perhaps matches TRBD1 (5 bases). Germline values: CDR1 SGHNT, CDR2 YENEEA. The CDR3 sequence is 14 residues long. V lost 6 bases to trimming and J lost 5 bases, with 17 bases between them. The CDR3 DNA reads TGTGCCAGCAGTTTCGACAGAGAGCCGAACGAGCAGTACGTC. As protein: CASSFDREPNEQYV.

This clonotype was counted only a few times. The chain carries TRBV6-5 and TRBJ1-6; no definite D call. Germline V gene data show CDR1 as MNHEY and CDR2 as SVGAGI. The CDR3 extends over 14 amino acids. The V end lost 2 bases, the J end lost 10 bases, and 12 bases lay between the germline ends. The CDR3 DNA sequence: TGTGCCAGCAGTTACAATCAGTGGGTCTCACCCCTCCACTTT. As protein: CASSYNQWVSPLHF.

This clonotype has more than one count but fewer than ten. V gene TRBV7-2 combines with J gene TRBJ1-1; D remains ambiguous. The V end lost 5 bases, the J end lost 5 bases, and 3 bases lay between the germline ends. Looked up from germline, CDR1 is SGHTA and CDR2 is FQGNSA. CDR3 size: 10 residues. The DNA for the CDR3 is TGTGCCAGCAGCCTTACTGAAGCTTTCTTT. Translated, it gives CASSLTEAFF.

This clonotype was counted only a few times. V usage is TRBV9 and J usage is TRBJ1-2; D is uncertain. CDR3 length: 15 amino acids. Trimming took off 0 bases at V and 0 bases at J, with 9 bases between the two ends. The germline gives CDR1 SGDLS, CDR2 YYNGEE. CDR3 sequence reads: CASSVVGRSNYGYTF. The CDR3 bases are TGTGCCAGCAGCGTAGTCGGGCGGTCTAACTATGGCTACACCTTC.

This clonotype was recorded a few times. The J gene is TRBJ1-6, the V gene TRBV7-9; D is unresolved. The germline CDR1 and CDR2 sequences are SEHNR and FQNEAQ (reference sequence). This CDR3 is 15 amino acids long. Trimming pared 1 base from V and 7 bases from J, leaving 11 bases between. Here the CDR3 reads CASSLELYGNSPLHF. CDR3 DNA sequence: TGTGCCAGCAGCTTAGAGTTATATGGAAATTCACCCCTCCACTTT.